A selection of T cell receptor beta chains follows, all from one sample in a study of T cell repertoires in cytomegalovirus infection. Each CDR3 protein gets one entry after TCRdb re-called the reads with MiXCR. The data show around 530,000 distinct CDR3 sequences, around 27% seen once. Sequencing was carried out using PBMCs. The receptors derive from a human donor in good health (CMV status not recorded). Some clones in this sample may be carry-over from other donors' samples. The CDR3 runs from the conserved cysteine through the conserved F or W. D genes are given only for firm matches. Rows may omit the clone size; those that give it use once, few, many or a size class.

J: TRBJ1-1
length: 17
V: TRBV7-2
D: TRBD1
size: few
CDR3: CASSLGGTGLMNTEAFF
DNA: TGTGCCAGCAGCTTAGGGGGGACAGGGCTAATGAACACTGAAGCTTTCTTT

J: TRBJ1-1
length: 14
V: TRBV7-2
D: TRBD1
size: many
CDR3: CASSLDRAVTEAFF
DNA: TGTGCCAGCAGCTTGGACAGGGCCGTCACTGAAGCTTTCTTT

J: TRBJ2-1
length: 16
V: TRBV24-1
D: .
size: .
CDR3: CATSDPGAVIYNEQFF
DNA: TGTGCCACCAGTGATCCGGGGGCGGTCATCTACAATGAGCAGTTCTTC

J: TRBJ2-2
length: 15
V: TRBV12-3/TRBV12-4
D: .
size: .
CDR3: CASSLPSFDTGELFF
DNA: TGTGCCAGCAGCTTACCTAGTTTCGACACCGGGGAGCTGTTTTTT

J: TRBJ2-2
length: 13
V: TRBV7-2
D: .
size: many
CDR3: CASSLFATGELFF
DNA: TGTGCCAGCAGCTTATTCGCCACCGGGGAGCTGTTTTTT

J: TRBJ2-1
length: 13
V: TRBV4-1
D: .
size: .
CDR3: CASSVQEGYEQFF
DNA: TGCGCCAGCAGCGTACAGGAGGGTTATGAGCAGTTCTTC

J: TRBJ2-1
length: 15
V: TRBV20-1
D: TRBD2
size: .
CDR3: CSGSPGLAGYNEQFF
DNA: TGCAGTGGGTCACCGGGACTAGCGGGGTACAATGAGCAGTTCTTC

J: TRBJ2-1
length: 18
V: TRBV7-2
D: TRBD2
size: many
CDR3: CASSRRLAGISSYNEQFF
DNA: TGTGCCAGCAGCCGGAGACTAGCGGGGATCAGCTCCTACAATGAGCAGTTCTTC

J: TRBJ2-1
length: 17
V: TRBV7-9
D: .
size: few
CDR3: CASSHPPRVGLYNEQFF
DNA: TGTGCCAGCAGCCACCCTCCTAGGGTGGGGCTCTACAATGAGCAGTTCTTC

J: TRBJ2-5
length: 15
V: TRBV7-6
D: TRBD1
size: .
CDR3: CASSLARDRRETQYF
DNA: TGTGCCAGCAGCTTAGCTCGGGACAGGCGGGAGACCCAGTACTTC

J: TRBJ2-3
length: 14
V: TRBV7-2
D: .
size: many
CDR3: CASSLGSPFDTQYF
DNA: TGTGCCAGCAGCTTGGGATCCCCCTTTGATACGCAGTATTTT

J: TRBJ2-5
length: 17
V: TRBV3-1
D: TRBD2
size: .
CDR3: CASSQESPREGGETQYF
DNA: TGTGCCAGCAGCCAAGAATCGCCGCGGGAGGGTGGGGAGACCCAGTACTTC

J: TRBJ2-1
length: 19
V: TRBV10-3
D: TRBD2
size: .
CDR3: CAISESWNGLAGGGNEQFF
DNA: TGTGCCATCAGTGAGTCTTGGAATGGACTAGCGGGAGGGGGCAATGAGCAGTTCTTC

J: TRBJ1-1
length: 11
V: TRBV5-1
D: .
size: .
CDR3: CASQKDIEAFF
DNA: TGCGCCAGCCAGAAGGACATTGAAGCTTTCTTT

J: TRBJ2-7
length: 15
V: TRBV7-2
D: TRBD1
size: .
CDR3: CASSVQGAGGYEQYF
DNA: TGTGCCAGCAGCGTACAGGGGGCTGGAGGGTACGAGCAGTACTTC

J: TRBJ1-4
length: 14
V: TRBV7-2
D: .
size: many
CDR3: CASSLWLLDEKLFF
DNA: TGTGCCAGCAGCTTATGGTTATTGGATGAAAAACTGTTTTTT

J: TRBJ1-2
length: 17
V: TRBV6-2/TRBV6-3
D: .
size: .
CDR3: CASSYSFKDVSNYGYTF
DNA: TGTGCCAGCAGTTACTCCTTTAAGGACGTCTCTAACTATGGCTACACCTTC

J: TRBJ2-1
length: 16
V: TRBV7-8
D: .
size: few
CDR3: CASSPGSLDFYNEQFF
DNA: TGTGCCAGCAGCCCGGGGTCCCTAGATTTCTACAATGAGCAGTTCTTC

J: TRBJ2-2
length: 15
V: TRBV20-1
D: .
size: .
CDR3: CSARDLSGVAGELFF
DNA: TGCAGTGCTAGAGATCTAAGCGGAGTGGCCGGGGAGCTGTTTTTT

J: TRBJ2-1
length: 14
V: TRBV7-2
D: TRBD2
size: many
CDR3: CASSSKRESDEQFF
DNA: TGTGCCAGCAGCTCTAAGCGGGAGTCGGATGAGCAGTTCTTC

J: TRBJ2-5
length: 13
V: TRBV5-6
D: TRBD2
size: .
CDR3: CASGGGMSETQYF
DNA: TGTGCCAGCGGGGGAGGGATGTCTGAGACCCAGTACTTC

J: TRBJ2-3
length: 17
V: TRBV12-3/TRBV12-4
D: .
size: .
CDR3: CASSSRMGGAGPDTQYF
DNA: TGTGCCAGCAGTTCCCGGATGGGGGGGGCGGGCCCAGATACGCAGTATTTT

J: TRBJ2-3
length: 12
V: TRBV7-2
D: .
size: many
CDR3: CASSLFANTQYF
DNA: TGTGCCAGCAGCTTATTTGCAAATACGCAGTATTTT

J: TRBJ2-6
length: 15
V: TRBV5-4
D: TRBD1
size: few
CDR3: CASSWTGTEANVLTF
DNA: TGTGCCAGCAGCTGGACCGGGACAGAGGCCAACGTCCTGACTTTC

J: TRBJ1-1
length: 15
V: TRBV4-1
D: TRBD1
size: few
CDR3: CASSQVGQMNTEAFF
DNA: TGCGCCAGCAGCCAAGTGGGACAGATGAACACTGAAGCTTTCTTT

J: TRBJ2-2
length: 14
V: TRBV20-1
D: .
size: few
CDR3: CSARDGGGTGELFF
DNA: TGCAGTGCTAGAGATGGAGGGGGGACCGGGGAGCTGTTTTTT

J: TRBJ2-1
length: 13
V: TRBV7-6
D: .
size: .
CDR3: CASSLRLAHEQFF
DNA: TGTGCTAGCAGCCTACGATTAGCTCATGAGCAGTTCTTC

J: TRBJ2-7
length: 16
V: TRBV12-3/TRBV12-4
D: TRBD1
size: .
CDR3: CASSSAKTGATYEQYF
DNA: TGTGCCAGCAGTTCGGCCAAGACAGGGGCGACCTACGAGCAGTACTTC

J: TRBJ1-4
length: 14
V: TRBV7-2
D: .
size: many
CDR3: CASSQGSGREKLFF
DNA: TGTGCCAGCAGCCAAGGTTCGGGCAGGGAAAAACTGTTTTTT

J: TRBJ1-2
length: 14
V: TRBV12-3/TRBV12-4
D: .
size: .
CDR3: CASSSPPSRDGYTF
DNA: TGTGCCAGCAGTTCCCCGCCGTCAAGGGATGGCTACACCTTC

J: TRBJ2-1
length: 16
V: TRBV6-6
D: TRBD2
size: .
CDR3: CATGSSGRRPYNEQFF
DNA: TGTGCCACTGGGAGTAGCGGGAGGCGGCCCTACAATGAGCAGTTCTTC

J: TRBJ2-1
length: 16
V: TRBV6-1
D: TRBD2
size: .
CDR3: CASSKLAGGYYNEQFF
DNA: TGTGCCAGCAGTAAGCTAGCGGGAGGGTACTACAATGAGCAGTTCTTC

J: TRBJ1-1
length: 14
V: TRBV20-1
D: .
size: .
CDR3: CSARAGTDNTEAFF
DNA: TGCAGTGCTAGAGCCGGGACGGACAACACTGAAGCTTTCTTT

J: TRBJ2-3
length: 16
V: TRBV9
D: TRBD1
size: .
CDR3: CASSVVGTGLTDTQYF
DNA: TGTGCCAGCAGCGTAGTGGGGACAGGTCTCACAGATACGCAGTATTTT

J: TRBJ2-5
length: 15
V: TRBV6-2/TRBV6-3
D: TRBD1
size: few
CDR3: CASRDAQGAGETQYF
DNA: TGTGCCAGCAGAGACGCACAGGGGGCGGGCGAGACCCAGTACTTC

J: TRBJ1-5
length: 16
V: TRBV24-1
D: TRBD1
size: few
CDR3: CATSDSRQGRAQPQHF
DNA: TGTGCCACCAGTGATTCGCGACAGGGGAGGGCTCAGCCCCAGCATTTT

J: TRBJ1-2
length: 14
V: TRBV12-3/TRBV12-4
D: TRBD1
size: few
CDR3: CASSPGQSHYGYTF
DNA: TGTGCCAGCAGTCCGGGACAGTCTCACTATGGCTACACCTTC